The next 19 T cell receptor beta chains were all read from a single sample in a study of blood T cell repertoires in COVID-19. TCRdb keeps only in-frame clones here, not all; method: immunoSEQ multiplex PCR. The sample includes roughly 150,000 clones, around four fifths of them seen just once. The specimen was peripheral blood. Receptors originate from a woman of 80 years or more with COVID-19, enrolled during active disease.

The V gene is TRBV14, the J gene TRBJ2-2; D unresolved. Between the trimmed V and J ends, which lost 0 bases and 5 bases, there was a span of 7 bases. CDR1 and CDR2 from the germline V gene are SGHDN and FVKESK. The CDR3 spans 14 residues. CDR3 in DNA: TGTGCCAGCAGCCAAGAAGTGGCTACCGGGGAGCTGTTTTTT. It codes for CASSQEVATGELFF.

The J gene is TRBJ1-3, the V gene TRBV6-5, with TRBD1 identical over 9 bases. With V trimmed by 6 bases and J by 0 bases, 3 bases remained unmatched. The CDR3 contains 15 residues. Germline loops: CDR1 MNHEY, CDR2 SVGAGI. The CDR3 nucleotides read TGTGCCAGCAGCGACAGGGGGGGCTCTGGAAACACCATATATTTT. Protein sequence: CASSDRGGSGNTIYF.

The genes are TRBV18 and TRBJ2-4; the match to TRBD1 covers 9 bases. This CDR3 has 15 amino acids. V gave up 0 bases and J gave up 4 bases; unmatched junction bases: 1. Germline V gives CDR1 KGHSH, CDR2 LQKENI. This CDR3 reads CASSPPGTGKNIQYF. The CDR3 DNA reads TGTGCCAGCTCACCACCAGGGACAGGGAAAAACATTCAGTACTTC.

The chain uses TRBV5-1 and TRBJ2-7; D may be TRBD2 (5 bases). Trimming stripped 0 bases from V and 4 bases from J, with 8 bases between. In germline, CDR1 is SGHRS, CDR2 YFSETQ. The CDR3 runs 13 residues. Here the CDR3 DNA reads TGCGCCAGCAGCTTGGAAACGGGGTACGAGCAGTACTTC. Protein sequence: CASSLETGYEQYF.

V and J are TRBV10-2 and TRBJ2-2; 8 nucleotides align to TRBD1. J lost 8 bases, V lost 6 bases, and 8 bases had no gene match. This CDR3 spans 14 amino acids. The germline CDR1 and CDR2 sequences are WSHSY and SAAADI. The CDR3 DNA follows: TGCGCCAGCAGACAGGGGGGTATAGCGGGGGAGCTGTTTTTT. Amino acid sequence: CASRQGGIAGELFF.

This chain uses TRBV12-3 or TRBV12-4 with TRBJ1-1; no firm D call. Trimming removed 7 bases at V and 4 bases at J, with 13 bases between. This CDR3 region has 13 residues. The CDR3 coding sequence is TGTGCCAGCACCCTCCTGAGGATCACTGAAGCTTTCTTT. This sequence encodes CASTLLRITEAFF.

This clone was detected once. The CDR3 spells CASSTGGPAINSPLHF. In nucleotides, the CDR3 is TGTGCCAGTAGTACCGGCGGCCCGGCTATTAATTCACCCCTCCACTTT. This sequence joins TRBV19 and TRBJ1-6; no reliable D call. The germline V gene has CDR1 LNHDA and CDR2 SQIVND (reference sequence). V shed 4 bases and J shed 6 bases, with 16 bases lying between them. The CDR3 covers 16 residues.

J is TRBJ1-3 and V is TRBV3-1 (or the pseudogene TRBV3-2), with D possibly matching TRBD1 (5 bases). Per germline, CDR1 LGHDT and CDR2 YNNKEL (reference sequence). The ends were cut back, 1 base at V and 3 bases at J, with 13 bases in the middle. This CDR3 has 16 amino acids. CDR3 DNA: TGTGCCAGCAGCCAAGGCGGAGGGGTAGATGGAAACACCATATATTTT. It is translated as CASSQGGGVDGNTIYF.

The chain carries TRBV27 and TRBJ2-1; perhaps TRBD2 as D (6 bases). V lost 1 base and J lost 10, with 20 bases in between. Per the germline V gene, CDR1 is MNHEY and CDR2 is SMNVEV (reference sequence). This CDR3 has 16 amino acids. The CDR3 spells CASSLFASEPPREQFF. In DNA, the CDR3 is TGTGCCAGCAGTTTATTTGCTAGCGAACCCCCACGGGAGCAGTTCTTC.

The chain carries TRBV12-5 and TRBJ1-1; 7 bases line up with TRBD1. CDR3 size: 11 residues. Germline lookup yields CDR1 LGHNT and CDR2 FRNRAP. The ends lost 5 bases at V and 10 bases at J; junction bases unmatched: 4. CDR3 nucleotide sequence: TGTGCTAGTGGTCGGGGACAGTCAGCTTTCTTT. Its protein product is CASGRGQSAFF. The whole variable domain, filled in from reference TRBV12-5 and TRBJ1-1, reads DARVTQTPRHKVTEMGQEVTMRCQPILGHNTVFWYRQTMMQGLELLAYFRNRAPLDDSGMPKDRFSAEMPDATLATLKIQPSEPRDSAVYFCASGRGQSAFFGQGTRLTVV.

The chain recombines TRBV6-5 with TRBJ1-3; TRBD1 might be the D (6 bases). The CDR3 has 14 amino acids. Germline V gene lookup returns CDR1 MNHEY and CDR2 SVGAGI. V lost 6 bases, J lost 0 bases, and 9 bases lay in between. DNA for the CDR3: TGTGCCAGCAGGGACAGCAACTCTGGAAACACCATATATTTT. Amino acids: CASRDSNSGNTIYF.

This sequence joins TRBV7-9 and TRBJ2-1, with TRBD2 matching over 8 bases. The CDR3 runs 14 residues. Germline values: CDR1 SEHNR, CDR2 FQNEAQ (reference sequence). With V trimmed by 5 bases and J by 11 bases, 11 bases remained unmatched. CDR3 sequence: CASSDSGGMSKQFF. As DNA, the CDR3 is TGTGCCAGCAGCGACTCGGGGGGGATGAGTAAGCAGTTCTTC.

The chain couples TRBV19 to TRBJ1-2; D gene unclear. Trimming took 1 base from V and 7 from J, leaving 16 bases between them. The CDR3 loop spans 15 amino acids. Germline V CDR1 and CDR2: LNHDA, SQIVND (reference sequence). The CDR3: CASSIGVTRASGYTF. In DNA form, the CDR3 reads TGTGCCAGTAGTATAGGGGTTACGCGGGCATCTGGCTACACCTTC.

The table lists this clone with a count of one. V usage is TRBV5-1 and J usage is TRBJ2-1, with 8 bases matching TRBD2. V gave up 4 bases and J gave up 3 bases; unmatched junction bases: 6. The CDR3 is 15 residues long. Germline assignment: CDR1 SGHRS and CDR2 YFSETQ. The CDR3, as DNA: TGCGCCAGCAGCGCGACTAGCGCCTTCTACAATGAGCAGTTCTTC. This translates into CASSATSAFYNEQFF.

This rearrangement joins TRBV28 to TRBJ1-2; D not certain. Looked up from germline, CDR1 is MDHEN and CDR2 is SYDVKM. The CDR3 contains 14 residues. V lost 8 bases and J 4 bases, leaving 17 bases between the germline ends. CDR3 sequence (DNA): TGTGCCAGCGTAATAGATGGGAGATCCTATGGCTACACCTTC. It is translated as CASVIDGRSYGYTF.

With respect to this clone: Because the CDR3's place on the DNA is in doubt, the DNA is left out and the CDR3 is given as listed by TCRdb. The gene calls are TRBV9 and TRBJ2-3; TRBD2 was called by the table and not checked on the DNA. The germline gives CDR1 SGDLS, CDR2 YYNGEE. From its first to its last residue, the CDR3 has 15 amino acids. CDR3 amino acids: CASSSSGLFTTTQYF.

The V gene is TRBV2, the J gene TRBJ1-1, with 7 bases aligning to TRBD1. This CDR3 is 15 amino acids long. V shed 7 bases and J 1 base; nucleotides not matched to a gene: 9. Germline V lookup: CDR1 SNHLY, CDR2 FYNNEI. The CDR3 loop reads CASTQAQGGNTEAFF. DNA for the CDR3: TGTGCCAGCACCCAGGCGCAGGGGGGGAACACTGAAGCTTTCTTT.

V gene TRBV10-3 combines with J gene TRBJ2-7; D perhaps matches TRBD2 (7 bases). The germline V gene encodes CDR1 ENHRY and CDR2 SYGVKD. Trimming removed 4 bases from V and 2 bases from J, with 18 bases in between. This CDR3 is 16 amino acids long. The CDR3 DNA sequence: TGTGCCATCAGTGCCCAAAGGGGGGGACTACCCTACGAGCAGTACTTC. Protein product: CAISAQRGGLPYEQYF.

V is TRBV6-4 and J is TRBJ1-2; weak D call: TRBD1 (5 bases). The ends were cut back, 4 bases at V and 0 bases at J, with 9 bases in the middle. Looked up from germline, CDR1 is MRHNA and CDR2 is SNTAGT. The CDR3 extends over 14 amino acids. In DNA, the CDR3 is TGTGCCAGCAGTGCCCCGACAGCTAACTATGGCTACACCTTC. Translating gives CASSAPTANYGYTF.